This T cell receptor beta chain was retrieved from a study of CD8+CD57+ T cells in acquired aplastic anemia listed by TCRdb under 2018. With respect to the entire study: DNA extracted from sorted CD4+ and CD8+ cells had a mean of approximately 3.5 ug, with a range of 0.2 to 27.4 ug. A CD8+CD57+ expansion meant a frequency higher than the mean frequency seen in healthy subjects. The study at large found these results: Patients and healthy controls showed no significant difference in CD8+ Simpson's diversity (P=0.060). Although some 28 CD8+ CDR3 sequences were shared by patients and controls, these sequences appeared highly expressed in patients and within the immunodominant clones of patients.

Genomic DNA was used as template for profiling of TCR beta VDJ combinations and CDR3 sequences. An Illumina HiSeq 2000 was used for TCR repertoire sequencing. On the study's bioinformatics: TRBV/TRBJ rearrangement plots, CDR3 size and DJ length profiles, and Simpson's diversity index were used to assess repertoires. The most abundant DNA sequence in the deep sequencing data was taken as the immunodominant clone. CDR3 amino acid sequences were checked for sharing between subjects and were compared against published repertoires and the VDJdb database. The raw public data were reprocessed by TCRdb itself: fastp quality trimming at Q25, MiXCR clonotype calling, in-frame beta chains only. Under each unique CDR3 protein, matching rows form one entry showing the most common genes and DNA. In this record, the V and J calls reflect TCRdb's handling and not the investigators' own analysis. The sample table shows approximately 180,000 distinct CDR3 sequences, and over 40% are seen once. The ten most abundant clones make up about 1.8% of the sample.

With respect to this clonotype: Its antigen target is currently unknown. No base-level quality is on record; no much larger clone is a single base apart.

From cysteine to phenylalanine, the CDR3 is 13 amino acids long. Only CDR3 DNA is held: 39 bases, read in frame from base 1. The germline ends are 12 bases apart after V is trimmed by 2 bases and J by 7 bases. Patients chosen for sequencing had shown expansion of CD8+CD57+ cells by flow cytometry. All patients had severe acquired aplastic anemia diagnosed by International Study of Aplastic Anemia and Agranulocytosis and Camitta criteria. No therapy had been received by the patients at the time of blood sampling. The study deep-sequenced TCR repertoires of sorted CD4+ and CD8+ blood T cells from severe aplastic anemia patients and healthy subjects. Patients were enrolled in the USA under clinicaltrials.gov protocols 00001620, 01623167, 00001397, 00071045, 00081523 and 00961064. Ficoll-Paque density gradient centrifugation was used to isolate peripheral blood mononuclear cells. Before DNA was extracted, CD4+ and CD8+ T cells were sorted using either FACS or magnetic beads.

The receptor chain draws on TRBV12-3 or TRBV12-4 and TRBJ2-7; TRBD2 is perhaps the D gene, given 5 matching bases. The sample comprised sorted CD4+, CD8+, or CD8+CD57+ T cells (not recorded which) from PBMCs. The receptor was derived from a human donor with aplastic anemia. The nucleotide sequence reads as follows: TGTGCCAGCAGTTTATTTGCGGGCGATGAGCAGTACTTC. It codes for CASSLFAGDEQYF.